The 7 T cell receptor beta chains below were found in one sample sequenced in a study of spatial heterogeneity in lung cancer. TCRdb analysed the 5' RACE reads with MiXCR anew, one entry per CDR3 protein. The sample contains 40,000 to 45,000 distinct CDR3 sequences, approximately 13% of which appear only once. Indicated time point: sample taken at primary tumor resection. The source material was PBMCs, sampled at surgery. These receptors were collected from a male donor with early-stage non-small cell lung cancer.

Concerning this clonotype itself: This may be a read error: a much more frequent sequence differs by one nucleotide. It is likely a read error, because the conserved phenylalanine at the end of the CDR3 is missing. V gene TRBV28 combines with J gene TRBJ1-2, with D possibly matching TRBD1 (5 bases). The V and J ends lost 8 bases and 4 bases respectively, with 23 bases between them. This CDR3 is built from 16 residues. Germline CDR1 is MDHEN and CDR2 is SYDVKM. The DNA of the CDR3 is TGTGCCAGCTCCTGGAGGGGATCAAATCCCTTCTATGGCTACACCTCC. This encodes CASSWRGSNPFYGYTS.

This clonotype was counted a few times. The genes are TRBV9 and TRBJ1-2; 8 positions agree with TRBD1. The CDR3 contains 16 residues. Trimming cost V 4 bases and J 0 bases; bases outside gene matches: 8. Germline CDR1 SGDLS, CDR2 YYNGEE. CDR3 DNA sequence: TGTGCCAGCAGCTCCCCGGACAGGGACGCTAACTATGGCTACACCTTC. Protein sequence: CASSSPDRDANYGYTF.

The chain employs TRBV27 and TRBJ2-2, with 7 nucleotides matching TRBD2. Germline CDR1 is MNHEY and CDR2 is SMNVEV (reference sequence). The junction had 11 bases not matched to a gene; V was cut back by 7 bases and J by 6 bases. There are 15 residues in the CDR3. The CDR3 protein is CASKFGGSVAGELFF. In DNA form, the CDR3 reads TGTGCCAGCAAATTTGGCGGGAGTGTAGCCGGGGAGCTGTTTTTT.

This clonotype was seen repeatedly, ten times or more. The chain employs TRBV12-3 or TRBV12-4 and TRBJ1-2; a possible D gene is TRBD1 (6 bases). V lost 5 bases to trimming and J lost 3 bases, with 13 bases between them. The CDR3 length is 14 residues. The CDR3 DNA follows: TGTGCCAGCAGTCCCAGGGGAGGACACTATGGCTACACCTTC. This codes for CASSPRGGHYGYTF.

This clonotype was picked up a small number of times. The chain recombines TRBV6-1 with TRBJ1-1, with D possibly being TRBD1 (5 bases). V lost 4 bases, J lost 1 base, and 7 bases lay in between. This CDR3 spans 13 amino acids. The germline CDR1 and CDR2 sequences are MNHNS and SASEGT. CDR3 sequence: CASSADRNTEAFF. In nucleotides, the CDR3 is TGTGCCAGCAGTGCCGACAGGAACACTGAAGCTTTCTTT.

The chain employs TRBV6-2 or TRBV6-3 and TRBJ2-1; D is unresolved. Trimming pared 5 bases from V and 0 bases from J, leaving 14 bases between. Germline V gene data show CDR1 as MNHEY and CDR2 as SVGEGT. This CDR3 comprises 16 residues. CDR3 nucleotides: TGTGCCAGCAGTCCACCTTTTTGGAGCTCCTACAATGAGCAGTTCTTC. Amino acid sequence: CASSPPFWSSYNEQFF.

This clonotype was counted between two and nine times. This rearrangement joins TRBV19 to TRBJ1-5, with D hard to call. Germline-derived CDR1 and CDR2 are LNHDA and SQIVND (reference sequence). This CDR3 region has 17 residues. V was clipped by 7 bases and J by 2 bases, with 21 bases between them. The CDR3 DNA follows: TGTGCCAGTATAGACGGAATTTACCCCCCGGGCAATCAGCCCCAGCATTTT. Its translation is CASIDGIYPPGNQPQHF.